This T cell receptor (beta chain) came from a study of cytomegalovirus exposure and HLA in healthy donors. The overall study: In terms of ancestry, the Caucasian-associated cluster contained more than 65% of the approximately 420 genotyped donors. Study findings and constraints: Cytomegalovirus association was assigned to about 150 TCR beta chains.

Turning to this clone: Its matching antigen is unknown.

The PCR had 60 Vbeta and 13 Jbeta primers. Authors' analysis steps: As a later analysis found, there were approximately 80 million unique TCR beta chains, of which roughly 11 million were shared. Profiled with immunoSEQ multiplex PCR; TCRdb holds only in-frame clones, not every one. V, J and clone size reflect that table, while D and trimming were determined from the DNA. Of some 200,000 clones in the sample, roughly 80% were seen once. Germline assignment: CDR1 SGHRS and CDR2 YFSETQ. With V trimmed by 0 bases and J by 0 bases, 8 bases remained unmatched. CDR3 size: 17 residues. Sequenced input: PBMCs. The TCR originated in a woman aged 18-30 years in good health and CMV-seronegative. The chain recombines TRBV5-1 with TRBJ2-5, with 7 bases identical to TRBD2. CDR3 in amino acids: CASSLAATSRHQETQYF. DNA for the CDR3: TGCGCCAGCAGCTTGGCTGCGACTAGCAGACACCAAGAGACCCAGTACTTC.